The 5 T cell receptor beta chains in this list originate from one sample, sequenced in a study of blood T cells in healthy people across ages. Next came a second PCR, run for about 6 to 11 cycles, which used a sample-barcoded 5' primer along with a J-beta primer mix. MiXCR, applied by TCRdb to the 5' RACE reads, yields one record per CDR3 protein. The sample holds hundreds of thousands of distinct CDR3 sequences; around 54% are singletons and the top ten take 30% to 45%. The specimen was blood. The receptors derive from a man aged 60 to 69 in good health.

In its sample, this clonotype was seen once. This chain connects TRBV4-2 to TRBJ1-5; the match to TRBD1 covers 9 bases. Trimming took 2 bases from V and 5 from J; bases not matched to a gene: 1. Germline V CDR1 and CDR2: LGHNA, YNFKEQ. This CDR3 contains 14 residues. The CDR3 loop is CASSQRTGDQPQHF. In DNA, the CDR3 is TGTGCCAGCAGCCAACGGACAGGGGATCAGCCCCAGCATTTT.

Turning to this clonotype: A much more abundant neighbour one base away suggests this may be a read error. The genes are TRBV7-2 and TRBJ2-4; the D gene is possibly TRBD1 (6 bases). The CDR3 runs 15 residues. Germline CDR1 SGHTA, CDR2 FQGNSA. V lost 5 bases to trimming and J lost 0 bases, with 11 bases between them. The CDR3 sequence is CASSTDSLAKNIQYF. Written as DNA, the CDR3 is TGTGCCAGCAGCACGGACAGCTTAGCCAAAAACATTCAGTACTTC. The variable domain in full, completed from reference TRBV7-2 and TRBJ2-4, reads GAGVSQSPSNKVTEKGKDVELRCDPISGHTALYWYRQSLGQGLEFLIYFQGNSAPDKSGLPSDRFSAERTGGSVSTLTIQRTQQEDSAVYLCASSTDSLAKNIQYFGAGTRLSVL.

The gene calls are TRBV5-1 and TRBJ2-5; possibly TRBD2 for D (5 bases). CDR1 SGHRS and CDR2 YFSETQ come from the germline V gene. This CDR3 has 14 amino acids. Trimming took 6 bases from V and 5 from J, leaving 17 bases between them. The CDR3 sequence: CASTSGSASETQYF. DNA for the CDR3: TGCGCCAGCACCTCGGGGTCCGCCAGTGAGACCCAGTACTTC.

The CDR3 here is CASSARDATYGYTF. The CDR3 DNA is TGTGCCAGCAGTGCCCGGGACGCTACCTATGGCTACACCTTC. The genes are TRBV6-4 and TRBJ1-2; D might be TRBD1 (5 bases). CDR1 MRHNA and CDR2 SNTAGT come from the germline V gene. V shed 4 bases and J shed 4 bases, with 13 bases lying between them. The CDR3 has 14 residues.

The chain carries TRBV7-2 and TRBJ1-6; D may be TRBD1 (6 bases). The CDR3 extends over 17 amino acids. The germline V gene has CDR1 SGHTA and CDR2 FQGNSA. Trimming pared 4 bases from V and 6 bases from J, leaving 19 bases between. This CDR3 is CASSSRGVGGSNSPLHF. The CDR3 coding sequence is TGTGCCAGCAGCTCCAGAGGGGTGGGGGGCTCTAATTCACCCCTCCACTTT.